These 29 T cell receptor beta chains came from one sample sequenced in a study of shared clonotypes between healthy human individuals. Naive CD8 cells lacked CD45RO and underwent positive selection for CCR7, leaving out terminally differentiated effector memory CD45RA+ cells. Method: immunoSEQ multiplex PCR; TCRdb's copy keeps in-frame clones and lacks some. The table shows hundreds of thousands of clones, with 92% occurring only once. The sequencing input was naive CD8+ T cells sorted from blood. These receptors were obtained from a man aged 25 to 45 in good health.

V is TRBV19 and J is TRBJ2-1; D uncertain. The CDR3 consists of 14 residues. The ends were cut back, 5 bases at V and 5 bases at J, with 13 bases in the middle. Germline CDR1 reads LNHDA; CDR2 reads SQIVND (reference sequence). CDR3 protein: CASSLAKLNNEQFF. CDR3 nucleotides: TGTGCCAGTAGTTTGGCTAAACTAAACAATGAGCAGTTCTTC.

The CDR3 DNA follows: TGTGCCAGCAGCTTGGCCCCGGACGGATACTTTTTCGAGCAGTTCTTC. As protein: CASSLAPDGYFFEQFF. The V and J genes are TRBV5-5 and TRBJ2-1; D is unclear. Germline CDR1 is SGHKS and CDR2 is YYEKEE (reference sequence). CDR3 length equals 16 residues. Between the trimmed V and J ends, which lost 0 bases and 10 bases, there was a span of 20 bases. Full variable domain (missing parts from reference TRBV5-5 and TRBJ2-1): DAGVTQSPTHLIKTRGQQVTLRCSPISGHKSVSWYQQVLGQGPQFIFQYYEKEERGRGNFPDRFSARQFPNYSSELNVNALLLGDSALYLCASSLAPDGYFFEQFFGPGTRLTVL.

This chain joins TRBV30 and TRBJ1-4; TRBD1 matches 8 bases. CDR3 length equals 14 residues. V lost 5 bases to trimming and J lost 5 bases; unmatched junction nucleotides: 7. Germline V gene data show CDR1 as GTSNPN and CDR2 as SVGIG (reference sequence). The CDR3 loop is CAWQGARRNEKLFF. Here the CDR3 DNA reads TGTGCCTGGCAGGGGGCGCGTAGGAATGAAAAACTGTTTTTT.

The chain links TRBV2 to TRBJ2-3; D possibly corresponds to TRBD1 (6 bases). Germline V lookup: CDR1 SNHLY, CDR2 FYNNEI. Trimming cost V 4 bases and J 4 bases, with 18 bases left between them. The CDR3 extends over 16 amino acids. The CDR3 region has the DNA TGTGCCAGCAGTGTTGGGACATCGGGGACCTCAGATACGCAGTATTTT. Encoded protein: CASSVGTSGTSDTQYF.

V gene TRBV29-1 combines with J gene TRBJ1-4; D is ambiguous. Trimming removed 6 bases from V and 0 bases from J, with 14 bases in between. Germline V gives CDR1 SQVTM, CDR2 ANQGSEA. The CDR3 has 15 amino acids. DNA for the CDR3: TGCAGCGTCGAGGGAGATGGGGCAACTAATGAAAAACTGTTTTTT. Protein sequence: CSVEGDGATNEKLFF.

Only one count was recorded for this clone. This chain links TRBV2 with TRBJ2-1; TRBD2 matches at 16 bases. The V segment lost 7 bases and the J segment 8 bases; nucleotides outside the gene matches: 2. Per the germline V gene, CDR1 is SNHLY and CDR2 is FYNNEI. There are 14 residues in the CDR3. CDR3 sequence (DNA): TGTGCCAGCATGGGACTAGCGGGAGGGTATGAGCAGTTCTTC. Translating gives CASMGLAGGYEQFF.

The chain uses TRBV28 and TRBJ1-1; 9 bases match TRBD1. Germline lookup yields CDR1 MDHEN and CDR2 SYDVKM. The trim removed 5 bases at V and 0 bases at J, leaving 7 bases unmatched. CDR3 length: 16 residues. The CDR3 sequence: CASSPLGTGMNTEAFF. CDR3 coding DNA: TGTGCCAGCAGTCCTCTCGGGACAGGGATGAACACTGAAGCTTTCTTT.

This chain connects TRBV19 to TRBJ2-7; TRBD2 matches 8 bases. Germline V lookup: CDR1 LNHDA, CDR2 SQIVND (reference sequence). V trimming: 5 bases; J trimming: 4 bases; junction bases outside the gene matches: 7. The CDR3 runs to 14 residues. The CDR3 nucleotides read TGTGCCAGTAGTCCACTAGCGGAGTCTTACGAGCAGTACTTC. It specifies CASSPLAESYEQYF.

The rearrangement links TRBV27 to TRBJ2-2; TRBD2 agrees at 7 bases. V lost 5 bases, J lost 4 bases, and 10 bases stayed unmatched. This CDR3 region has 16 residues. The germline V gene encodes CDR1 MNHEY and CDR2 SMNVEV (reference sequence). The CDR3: CASSLLTTGGTGELFF. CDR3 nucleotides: TGTGCCAGCAGTCTACTCACTACGGGGGGCACCGGGGAGCTGTTTTTT.

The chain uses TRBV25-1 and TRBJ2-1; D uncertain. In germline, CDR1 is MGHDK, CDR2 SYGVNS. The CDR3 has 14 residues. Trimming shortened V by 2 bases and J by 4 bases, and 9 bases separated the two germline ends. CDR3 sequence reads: CASSEGRTYNEQFF. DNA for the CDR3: TGTGCCAGCAGTGAAGGGCGGACGTACAATGAGCAGTTCTTC.

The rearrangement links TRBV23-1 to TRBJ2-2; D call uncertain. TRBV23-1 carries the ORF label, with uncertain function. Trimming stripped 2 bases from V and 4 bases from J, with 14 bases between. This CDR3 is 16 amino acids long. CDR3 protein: CASSQVVLPATGELFF. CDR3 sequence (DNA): TGCGCCAGCAGTCAAGTGGTCCTCCCTGCCACCGGGGAGCTGTTTTTT.

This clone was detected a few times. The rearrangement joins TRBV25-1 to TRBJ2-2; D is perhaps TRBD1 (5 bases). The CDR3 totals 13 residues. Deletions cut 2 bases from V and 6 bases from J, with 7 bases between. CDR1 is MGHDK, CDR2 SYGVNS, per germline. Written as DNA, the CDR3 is TGTGCCAGCAGTGAAGGACACGCCGGGGAGCTGTTTTTT. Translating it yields CASSEGHAGELFF.

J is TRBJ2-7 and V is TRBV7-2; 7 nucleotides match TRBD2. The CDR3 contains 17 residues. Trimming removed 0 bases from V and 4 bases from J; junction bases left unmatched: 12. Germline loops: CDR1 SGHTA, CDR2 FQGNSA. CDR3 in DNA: TGTGCCAGCAGCTTAGCTGGCGGGAGCCTCCTGCCTTACGAGCAGTACTTC. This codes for CASSLAGGSLLPYEQYF.

The CDR3 DNA reads as TGCGCCAGCAGCTTAAGTTTGACTAGCGGGAGTTACGAGCAGTACTTC. Encoded protein: CASSLSLTSGSYEQYF. This chain uses TRBV5-1 with TRBJ2-7; the match to TRBD2 covers 12 bases. The CDR3 runs to 16 residues. CDR1 SGHRS and CDR2 YFSETQ come from the germline V gene. Germline trimming cut 2 bases from V and 4 bases from J; bases unmatched to any gene: 7.

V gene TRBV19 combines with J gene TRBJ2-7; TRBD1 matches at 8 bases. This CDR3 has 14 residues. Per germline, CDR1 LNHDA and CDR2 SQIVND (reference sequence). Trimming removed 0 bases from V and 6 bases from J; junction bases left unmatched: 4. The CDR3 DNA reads TGTGCCAGTAGTATAGAAGGACAGGGAGGCGAGCAGTACTTC. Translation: CASSIEGQGGEQYF.

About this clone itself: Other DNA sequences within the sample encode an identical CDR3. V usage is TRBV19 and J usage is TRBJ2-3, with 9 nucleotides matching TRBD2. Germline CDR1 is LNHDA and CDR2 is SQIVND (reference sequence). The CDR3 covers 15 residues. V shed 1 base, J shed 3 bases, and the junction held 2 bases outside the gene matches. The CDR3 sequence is CASSIGAGGTDTQYF. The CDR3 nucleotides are TGTGCCAGTAGTATAGGAGCGGGAGGTACAGATACGCAGTATTTT.

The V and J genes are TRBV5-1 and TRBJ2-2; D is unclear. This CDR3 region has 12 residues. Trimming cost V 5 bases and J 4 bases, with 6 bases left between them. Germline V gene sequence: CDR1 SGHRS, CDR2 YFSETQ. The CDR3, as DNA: TGCGCCAGCAGTGGGTCCACCGGGGAGCTGTTTTTT. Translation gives CASSGSTGELFF. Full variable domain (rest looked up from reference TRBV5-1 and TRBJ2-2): KAGVTQTPRYLIKTRGQQVTLSCSPISGHRSVSWYQQTPGQGLQFLFEYFSETQRNKGNFPGRFSGRQFSNSRSEMNVSTLELGDSALYLCASSGSTGELFFGEGSRLTVL.

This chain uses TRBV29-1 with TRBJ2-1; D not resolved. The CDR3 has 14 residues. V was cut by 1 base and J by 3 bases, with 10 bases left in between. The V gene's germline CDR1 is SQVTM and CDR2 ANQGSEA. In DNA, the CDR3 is TGCAGCGTTGAAGGGGGTTGGGACTACAATGAGCAGTTCTTC. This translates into CSVEGGWDYNEQFF.

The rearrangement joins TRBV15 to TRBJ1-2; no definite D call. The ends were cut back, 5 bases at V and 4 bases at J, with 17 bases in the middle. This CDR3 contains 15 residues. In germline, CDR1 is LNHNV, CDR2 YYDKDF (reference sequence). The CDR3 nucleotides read TGTGCCACCAGCGAAATTGATACGTCCCGCTATGGCTACACCTTC. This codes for CATSEIDTSRYGYTF.

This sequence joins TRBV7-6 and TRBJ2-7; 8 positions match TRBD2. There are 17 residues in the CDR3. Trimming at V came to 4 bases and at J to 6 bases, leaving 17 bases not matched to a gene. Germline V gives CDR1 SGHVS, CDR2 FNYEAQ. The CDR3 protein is CASSSVPGGAGAGEQYF. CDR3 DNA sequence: TGTGCCAGCAGCTCGGTACCGGGCGGAGCGGGAGCGGGCGAGCAGTACTTC.

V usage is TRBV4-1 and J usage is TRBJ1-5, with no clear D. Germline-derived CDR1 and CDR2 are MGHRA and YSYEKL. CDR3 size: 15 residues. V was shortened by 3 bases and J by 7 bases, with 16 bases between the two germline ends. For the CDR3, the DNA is TGCGCCAGCAGCCAGGTCGCCGGGGTTAGACAGCCCCAGCATTTT. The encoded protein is CASSQVAGVRQPQHF.

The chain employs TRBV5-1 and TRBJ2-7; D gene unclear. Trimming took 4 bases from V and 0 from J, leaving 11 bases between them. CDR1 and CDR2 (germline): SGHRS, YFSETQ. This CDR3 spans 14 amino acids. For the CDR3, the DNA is TGCGCCAGCAGCCCGGAAGGCCTCTCCTACGAGCAGTACTTC. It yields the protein CASSPEGLSYEQYF.

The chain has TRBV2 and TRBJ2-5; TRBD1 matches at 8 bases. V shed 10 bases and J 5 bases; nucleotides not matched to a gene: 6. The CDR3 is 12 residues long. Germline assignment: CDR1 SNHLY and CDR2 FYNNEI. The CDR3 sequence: CATQGAVETQYF. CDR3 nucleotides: TGTGCCACCCAGGGGGCGGTTGAGACCCAGTACTTC. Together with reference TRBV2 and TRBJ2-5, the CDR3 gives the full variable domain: EPEVTQTPSHQVTQMGQEVILRCVPISNHLYFYWYRQILGQKVEFLVSFYNNEISEKSEIFDDQFSVERPDGSNFTLKIRSTKLEDSAMYFCATQGAVETQYFGPGTRLLVL.

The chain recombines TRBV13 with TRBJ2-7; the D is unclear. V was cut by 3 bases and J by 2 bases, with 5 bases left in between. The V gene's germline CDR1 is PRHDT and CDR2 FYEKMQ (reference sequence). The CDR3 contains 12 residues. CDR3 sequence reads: CASSFYPYEQYF. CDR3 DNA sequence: TGTGCCAGCAGCTTCTACCCCTACGAGCAGTACTTC.

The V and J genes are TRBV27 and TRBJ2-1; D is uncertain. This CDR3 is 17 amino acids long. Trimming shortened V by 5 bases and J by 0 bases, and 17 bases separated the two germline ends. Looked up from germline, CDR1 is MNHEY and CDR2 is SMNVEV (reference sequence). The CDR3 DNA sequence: TGTGCCAGCAGTCCCACTCGAGCGACTGGCTCCTACAATGAGCAGTTCTTC. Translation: CASSPTRATGSYNEQFF.

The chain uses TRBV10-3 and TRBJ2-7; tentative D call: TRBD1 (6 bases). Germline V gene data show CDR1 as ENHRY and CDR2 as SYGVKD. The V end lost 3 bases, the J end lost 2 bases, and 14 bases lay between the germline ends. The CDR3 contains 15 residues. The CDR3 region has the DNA TGTGCCATCAGTGATAACAGGGTTAAGGCCTACGAGCAGTACTTC. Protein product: CAISDNRVKAYEQYF.

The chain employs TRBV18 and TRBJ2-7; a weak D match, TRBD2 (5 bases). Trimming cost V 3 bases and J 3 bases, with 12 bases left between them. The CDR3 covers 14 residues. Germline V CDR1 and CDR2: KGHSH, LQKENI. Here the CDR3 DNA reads TGTGCCAGCTCACCCGAAGGGAGAAACTACGAGCAGTACTTC. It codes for CASSPEGRNYEQYF.

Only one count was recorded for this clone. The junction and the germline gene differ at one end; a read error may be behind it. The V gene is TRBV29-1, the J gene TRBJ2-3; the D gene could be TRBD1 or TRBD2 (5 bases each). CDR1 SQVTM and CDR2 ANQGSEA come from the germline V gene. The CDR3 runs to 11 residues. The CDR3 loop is CSVEDRRGLVF. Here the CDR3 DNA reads TGCAGCGTTGAAGACCGCCGGGGCCTCGTTTTT.

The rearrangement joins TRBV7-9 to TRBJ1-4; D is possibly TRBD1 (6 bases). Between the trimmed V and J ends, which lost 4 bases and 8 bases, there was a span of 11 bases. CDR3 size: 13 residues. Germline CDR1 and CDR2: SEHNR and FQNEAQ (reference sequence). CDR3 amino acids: CASSYTGSEKLFF. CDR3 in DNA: TGTGCCAGCAGCTATACAGGGTCGGAAAAACTGTTTTTT.